Each of the 19 T cell receptor beta chains below was sequenced from the same sample in a study of STAT5B mutations in CD4+ large granular lymphocyte leukemia. The protocol was immunoSEQ multiplex PCR, while the TCRdb copy is restricted to in-frame clones and leaves out a portion. The data show roughly 29,000 clones, about four fifths seen once. The sample consisted of CD4+ T cells from blood buffy coats. The receptors here all came from a human donor in good health.

This clone was seen a handful of times. The chain joins TRBV9 to TRBJ2-7; TRBD1 agrees at 9 bases. J lost 3 bases, V lost 2 bases, and 6 bases had no gene match. Germline V CDR1 and CDR2: SGDLS, YYNGEE. This CDR3 comprises 15 residues. The CDR3 reads CASSVAGTGYYEQYF. Here the CDR3 DNA reads TGTGCCAGCAGCGTGGCCGGGACAGGGTACTACGAGCAGTACTTC.

V gene TRBV28 combines with J gene TRBJ1-4, with D possibly being TRBD1 (5 bases). From germline, CDR1 is MDHEN and CDR2 SYDVKM. The V end lost 0 bases, the J end lost 0 bases, and 17 bases lay between the germline ends. The CDR3 totals 19 residues. CDR3 in amino acids: CASSLWGRRTTATNEKLFF. For the CDR3, the DNA is TGTGCCAGCAGTTTATGGGGGCGGCGAACTACTGCAACTAATGAAAAACTGTTTTTT.

The chain couples TRBV5-1 to TRBJ1-2; the D gene is possibly TRBD1 (5 bases). The CDR3 sequence is 18 residues long. Germline V gives CDR1 SGHRS, CDR2 YFSETQ. Trimming removed 1 base from V and 6 bases from J, with 25 bases in between. The CDR3 nucleotides are TGCGCCAGCAGCTTGTTTTCCCTACAAGGTGGGGCTGTAGATGGCTACACCTTC. Translating gives CASSLFSLQGGAVDGYTF.

This clone has a handful of counts. The chain uses TRBV11-3 and TRBJ1-1; D is unresolved. Germline-derived CDR1 and CDR2 are SGHNT and YENEEA. Trimming removed 3 bases at V and 5 bases at J, with 7 bases between. The CDR3 totals 12 residues. In DNA, the CDR3 is TGTGCCAGCAGCTTCGGGGAGACTGAAGCTTTCTTT. Its translation: CASSFGETEAFF. The variable domain in full, completed from reference TRBV11-3 and TRBJ1-1, reads EAGVVQSPRYKIIEKKQPVAFWCNPISGHNTLYWYLQNLGQGPELLIRYENEEAVDDSQLPKDRFSAERLKGVDSTLKIQPAELGDSAVYLCASSFGETEAFFGQGTRLTVV.

The V gene is TRBV6-5, the J gene TRBJ1-3; no reliable D call. Germline lookup yields CDR1 MNHEY and CDR2 SVGAGI. V shed 4 bases and J shed 2 bases, with 15 bases lying between them. There are 16 residues in the CDR3. The DNA for the CDR3 is TGTGCCAGCAGTTCCCCCCGGGTATTAGCTGGAAACACCATATATTTT. This encodes CASSSPRVLAGNTIYF.

J is TRBJ1-4 and V is TRBV19, with D tentatively TRBD1 (5 bases). Germline lookup yields CDR1 LNHDA and CDR2 SQIVND (reference sequence). Trimming took 3 bases from V and 2 from J, leaving 7 bases between them. This CDR3 comprises 14 residues. In nucleotides, the CDR3 is TGTGCCAGTAGTATGGCAGGGACTAATGAAAAACTGTTTTTT. This codes for CASSMAGTNEKLFF.

The chain joins TRBV28 to TRBJ2-3, with 7 bases aligning to TRBD2. Germline-derived CDR1 and CDR2 are MDHEN and SYDVKM. V gave up 5 bases and J gave up 0 bases; unmatched junction bases: 5. This CDR3 has 15 residues. The CDR3 DNA reads TGTGCCAGCAGTAACCTGCGGGGGAGCACAGATACGCAGTATTTT. As protein: CASSNLRGSTDTQYF.

This clone was seen once. The chain is built from TRBV25-1 and TRBJ2-1, with 9 nucleotides matching TRBD2. Germline values: CDR1 MGHDK, CDR2 SYGVNS. With 1 base clipped from V and 2 bases from J, the junction kept 3 bases outside the gene matches. The CDR3 spans 16 residues. In nucleotides, the CDR3 is TGTGCCAGCAGTGAATTGGGACTAGCCCCCTACAATGAGCAGTTCTTC. It encodes CASSELGLAPYNEQFF.

To note about this clone: This specimen includes other DNA sequences encoding the same CDR3. The V and J genes are TRBV9 and TRBJ1-4; D remains ambiguous. This CDR3 has 15 residues. The germline V and J ends were trimmed by 0 bases and 0 bases, with 6 bases remaining between them. Germline V gene data show CDR1 as SGDLS and CDR2 as YYNGEE. CDR3 nucleotides: TGTGCCAGCAGCGTAGGGGGTTCAACTAATGAAAAACTGTTTTTT. Its protein is CASSVGGSTNEKLFF.

This chain links TRBV7-8 with TRBJ1-1, with TRBD1 as a possible D gene (5 bases). The CDR3 loop spans 15 amino acids. Germline values: CDR1 SGHVS, CDR2 FQNEAQ. V was shortened by 4 bases and J by 2 bases, with 14 bases between the two germline ends. In nucleotides, the CDR3 is TGTGCCAGCAGCTCGCTACTTGGACAAAACACTGAAGCTTTCTTT. Protein: CASSSLLGQNTEAFF.

The chain joins TRBV6-1 to TRBJ2-7; D could derive from TRBD1 or TRBD2 (5 bases each). Germline lookup yields CDR1 MNHNS and CDR2 SASEGT. The CDR3 consists of 14 residues. V was pared by 4 bases and J by 1 base, with 11 bases between. Here the CDR3 reads CASSGDLKSYEQYF. DNA for the CDR3: TGTGCCAGCAGTGGGGACCTTAAATCCTACGAGCAGTACTTC.

V is TRBV10-3 and J is TRBJ1-1; TRBD1 might be the D (5 bases). Germline CDR1 and CDR2: ENHRY and SYGVKD. The length of the CDR3 is 13 residues. The CDR3 DNA is TGTGGCGCGGGGCAGACGAGGAACACTGAAGCTTTCTTT. It specifies CGAGQTRNTEAFF.

The genes are TRBV4-3 and TRBJ1-3; D is ambiguous. The CDR3 runs to 16 residues. V shed 0 bases and J shed 4 bases, with 13 bases lying between them. Germline loops: CDR1 LGHNA, CDR2 YSLEER. CDR3 nucleotides: TGCGCCAGCAGCCAAGATTTTCGGGAGGCAGGAAACACCATATATTTT. This gives the protein CASSQDFREAGNTIYF.

The chain couples TRBV5-4 to TRBJ2-1, with 15 bases fitting TRBD2. Trimming removed 5 bases from V and 2 bases from J; junction bases left unmatched: 11. The germline CDR1 and CDR2 sequences are SGHNT and YYREEE (reference sequence). The CDR3 is made up of 19 amino acids. For the CDR3, the DNA is TGTGCCAGCAGTTTCCCGGGACTAGCGGGAGGCGGGGCCTACAATGAGCAGTTCTTC. Translating it yields CASSFPGLAGGGAYNEQFF.

This rearrangement joins TRBV7-2 to TRBJ2-1, with 9 bases that match TRBD1. J lost 13 bases, V lost 2 bases, and 6 bases had no gene match. Germline V gene sequence: CDR1 SGHTA, CDR2 FQGNSA. The CDR3 consists of 13 residues. The CDR3 region has the DNA TGTGCCAGCAGCTTACTGGGACAGGGAATACAGTTCTTC. Protein sequence: CASSLLGQGIQFF. The full variable domain, completed using reference TRBV7-2 and TRBJ2-1, is GAGVSQSPSNKVTEKGKDVELRCDPISGHTALYWYRQSLGQGLEFLIYFQGNSAPDKSGLPSDRFSAERTGGSVSTLTIQRTQQEDSAVYLCASSLLGQGIQFFGPGTRLTVL.

In DNA form, the CDR3 reads TGTGCCAGCAGCTTATCCCCCAGGAACACTGAAGCTTTCTTT. Protein: CASSLSPRNTEAFF. The chain couples TRBV7-2 to TRBJ1-1; D remains unclear. The CDR3 has 14 residues. Germline V gives CDR1 SGHTA, CDR2 FQGNSA. Trimming took off 2 bases at V and 1 base at J, with 8 bases between the two ends.

CDR3 nucleotide sequence: TGTGCCAGCAGCTTTGATCGGACAGGACGGGAGACCCAGTACTTC. The encoded protein is CASSFDRTGRETQYF. The chain recombines TRBV11-2 with TRBJ2-5, with 7 bases aligning to TRBD1. The trim removed 3 bases at V and 5 bases at J, leaving 9 bases unmatched. Germline V gene sequence: CDR1 SGHAT, CDR2 FQNNGV. The CDR3 length is 15 residues.

This sequence joins TRBV9 and TRBJ2-3; D uncertain. The V end was cut by 0 bases, the J end by 4 bases, with 12 bases between. The CDR3 sequence is 15 residues long. CDR1 and CDR2 from the germline V gene are SGDLS and YYNGEE. CDR3 in amino acids: CASSVVGLSPDTQYF. The CDR3 bases are TGTGCCAGCAGCGTAGTGGGTCTAAGCCCAGATACGCAGTATTTT.

V is TRBV30 and J is TRBJ1-3, with D possibly matching TRBD1 (5 bases). Germline assignment: CDR1 GTSNPN and CDR2 SVGIG (reference sequence). Trimming took off 2 bases at V and 0 bases at J, with 14 bases between the two ends. The CDR3 length is 16 residues. This CDR3 is CAWSYGGSSSGNTIYF. Written as DNA, the CDR3 is TGTGCCTGGAGTTACGGGGGTAGCTCCTCTGGAAACACCATATATTTT.